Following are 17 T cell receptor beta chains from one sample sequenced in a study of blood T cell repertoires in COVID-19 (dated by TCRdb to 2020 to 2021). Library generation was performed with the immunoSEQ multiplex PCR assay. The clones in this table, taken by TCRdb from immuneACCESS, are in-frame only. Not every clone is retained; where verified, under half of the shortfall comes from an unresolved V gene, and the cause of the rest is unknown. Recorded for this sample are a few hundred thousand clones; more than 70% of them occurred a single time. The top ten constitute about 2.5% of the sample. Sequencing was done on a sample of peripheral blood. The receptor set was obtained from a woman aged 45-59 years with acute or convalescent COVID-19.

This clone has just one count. The CDR3 region has the DNA TGTGCCAGCAGTTCACTCCCCGGGACAGGGGGCCTTTACTCTGGGGCCAACGTCCTGACTTTC. This codes for CASSSLPGTGGLYSGANVLTF. The gene calls are TRBV28 and TRBJ2-6; TRBD1 aligns across 12 bases. V trimming: 4 bases; J trimming: 0 bases; junction bases outside the gene matches: 13. The germline V gene encodes CDR1 MDHEN and CDR2 SYDVKM. The CDR3 is 21 amino acids.

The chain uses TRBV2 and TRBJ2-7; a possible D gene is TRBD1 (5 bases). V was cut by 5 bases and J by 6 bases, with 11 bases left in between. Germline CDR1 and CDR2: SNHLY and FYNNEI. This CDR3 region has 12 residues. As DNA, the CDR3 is TGTGCCAGCAGTATTGACAGAATCGAGCAGTACTTC. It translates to CASSIDRIEQYF.

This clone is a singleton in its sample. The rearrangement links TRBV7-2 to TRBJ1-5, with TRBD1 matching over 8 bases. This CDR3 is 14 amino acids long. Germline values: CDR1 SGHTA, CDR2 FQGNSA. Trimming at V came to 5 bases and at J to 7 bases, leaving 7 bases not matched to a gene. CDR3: CASSIDRGRQPQHF. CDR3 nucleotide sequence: TGTGCCAGCAGCATCGACAGGGGAAGGCAGCCCCAGCATTTT.

The DNA for the CDR3 is TGTGCCAGCAGTACTGGTCAGAACACTGAAGCTTTCTTT. Its translation: CASSTGQNTEAFF. The V and J genes are TRBV2 and TRBJ1-1; D is undetermined. CDR1 SNHLY and CDR2 FYNNEI come from the germline V gene. This CDR3 contains 13 residues. V lost 5 bases to trimming and J lost 1 base, with 8 bases between them.

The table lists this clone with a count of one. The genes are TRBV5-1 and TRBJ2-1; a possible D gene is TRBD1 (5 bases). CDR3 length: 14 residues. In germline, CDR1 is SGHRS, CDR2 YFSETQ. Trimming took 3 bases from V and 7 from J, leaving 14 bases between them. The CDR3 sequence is CASSWQGGVNEQFF. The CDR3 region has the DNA TGCGCCAGCAGCTGGCAGGGTGGAGTAAATGAGCAGTTCTTC. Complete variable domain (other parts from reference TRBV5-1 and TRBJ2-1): KAGVTQTPRYLIKTRGQQVTLSCSPISGHRSVSWYQQTPGQGLQFLFEYFSETQRNKGNFPGRFSGRQFSNSRSEMNVSTLELGDSALYLCASSWQGGVNEQFFGPGTRLTVL.

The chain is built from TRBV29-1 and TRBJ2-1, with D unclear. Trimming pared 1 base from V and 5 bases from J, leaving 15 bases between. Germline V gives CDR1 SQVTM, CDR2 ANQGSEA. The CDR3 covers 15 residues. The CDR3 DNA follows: TGCAGCGTTGAAGCAATGCCAATTCAGAACAATGAGCAGTTCTTC. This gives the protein CSVEAMPIQNNEQFF.

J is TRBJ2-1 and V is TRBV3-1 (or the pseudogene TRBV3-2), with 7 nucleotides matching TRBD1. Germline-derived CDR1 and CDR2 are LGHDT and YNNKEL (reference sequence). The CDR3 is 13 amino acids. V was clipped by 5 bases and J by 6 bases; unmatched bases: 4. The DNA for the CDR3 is TGTGCCAGCAGCACTACAGGGGCCAATGAGCAGTTCTTC. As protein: CASSTTGANEQFF.

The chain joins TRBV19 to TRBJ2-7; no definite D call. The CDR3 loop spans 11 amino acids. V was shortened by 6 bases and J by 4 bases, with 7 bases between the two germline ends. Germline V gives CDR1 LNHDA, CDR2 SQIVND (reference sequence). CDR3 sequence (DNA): TGTGCCAGTAGGGAAGCGTACGAGCAGTACTTC. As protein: CASREAYEQYF.

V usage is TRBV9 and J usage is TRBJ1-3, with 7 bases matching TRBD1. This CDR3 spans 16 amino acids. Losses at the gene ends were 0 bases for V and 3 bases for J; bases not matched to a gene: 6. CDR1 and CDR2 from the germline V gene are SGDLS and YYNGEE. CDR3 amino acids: CASSVARGLGGNTIYF. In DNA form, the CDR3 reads TGTGCCAGCAGCGTAGCTAGGGGGCTCGGTGGAAACACCATATATTTT.

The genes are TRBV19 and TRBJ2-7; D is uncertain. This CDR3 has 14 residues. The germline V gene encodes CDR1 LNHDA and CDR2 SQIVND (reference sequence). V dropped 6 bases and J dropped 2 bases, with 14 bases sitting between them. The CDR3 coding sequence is TGTGCCAGTAGCGACCAGGTGGGCACCTACGAGCAGTACTTC. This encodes CASSDQVGTYEQYF.

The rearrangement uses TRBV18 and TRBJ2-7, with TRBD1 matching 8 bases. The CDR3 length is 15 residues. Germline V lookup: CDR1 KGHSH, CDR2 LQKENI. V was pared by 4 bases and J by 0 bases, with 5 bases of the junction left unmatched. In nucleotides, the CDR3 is TGTGCCAGCTCACGTCGACAGGGGACCTCCTACGAGCAGTACTTC. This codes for CASSRRQGTSYEQYF.

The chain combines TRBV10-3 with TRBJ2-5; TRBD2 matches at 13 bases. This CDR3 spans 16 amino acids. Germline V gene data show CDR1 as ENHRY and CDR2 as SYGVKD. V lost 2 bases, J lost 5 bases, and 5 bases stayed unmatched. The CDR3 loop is CAISEGGLAGVETQYF. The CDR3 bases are TGTGCCATCAGTGAGGGTGGACTAGCGGGAGTTGAGACCCAGTACTTC.

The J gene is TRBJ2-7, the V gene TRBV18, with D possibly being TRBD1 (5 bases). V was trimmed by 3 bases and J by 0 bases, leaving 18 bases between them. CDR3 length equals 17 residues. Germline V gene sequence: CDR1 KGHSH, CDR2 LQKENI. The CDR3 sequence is CASSPAVGATRSYEQYF. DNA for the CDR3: TGTGCCAGCTCACCCGCGGTAGGGGCCACTCGCTCCTACGAGCAGTACTTC.

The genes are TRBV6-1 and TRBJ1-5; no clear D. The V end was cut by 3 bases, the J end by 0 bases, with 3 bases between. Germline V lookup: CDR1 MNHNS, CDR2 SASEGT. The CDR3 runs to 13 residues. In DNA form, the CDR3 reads TGTGCCAGCAGTGACAATAGCAATCAGCCCCAGCATTTT. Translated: CASSDNSNQPQHF.

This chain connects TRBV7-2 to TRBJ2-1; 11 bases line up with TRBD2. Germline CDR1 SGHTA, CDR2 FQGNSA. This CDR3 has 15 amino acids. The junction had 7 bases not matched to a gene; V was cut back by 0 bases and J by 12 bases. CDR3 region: CASSLATVAGGGQFF. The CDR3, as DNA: TGTGCCAGCAGCTTAGCGACGGTAGCGGGAGGGGGGCAGTTCTTC.

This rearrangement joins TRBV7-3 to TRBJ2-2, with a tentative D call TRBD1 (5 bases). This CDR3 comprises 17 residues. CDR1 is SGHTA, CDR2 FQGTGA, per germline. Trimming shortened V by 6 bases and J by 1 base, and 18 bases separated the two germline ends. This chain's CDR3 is CASSQGRGWQNTGELFF. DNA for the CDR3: TGTGCCAGCAGTCAAGGAAGGGGCTGGCAGAACACCGGGGAGCTGTTTTTT.

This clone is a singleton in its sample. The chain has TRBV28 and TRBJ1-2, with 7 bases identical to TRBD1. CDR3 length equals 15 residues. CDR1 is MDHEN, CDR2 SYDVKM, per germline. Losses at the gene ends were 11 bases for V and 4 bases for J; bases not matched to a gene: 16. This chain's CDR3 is CAGASGGSLGYGYTF. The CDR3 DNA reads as TGTGCCGGAGCCTCAGGGGGATCCTTAGGCTATGGCTACACCTTC.